The 24 T cell receptor beta chains listed next were all sequenced from one sample in a study of spatial heterogeneity in lung cancer. The time point denotes: sample taken at primary tumor resection. Unsorted samples of tumor, nontumor lung or frozen PBMC had their whole RNA sequenced. TCRdb ran MiXCR on the 5' RACE reads and lists one entry per CDR3 protein. The data show 2,000 or so distinct CDR3 sequences, 7.8% seen once. The sequenced sample was normal lung tissue next to the tumor, obtained at surgery. The receptors shown here come from a male donor with early-stage non-small cell lung cancer.

This clonotype appeared many times. The chain couples TRBV7-9 to TRBJ1-2; D call uncertain. Germline assignment: CDR1 SEHNR and CDR2 FQNEAQ (reference sequence). The CDR3 consists of 13 residues. V was cut by 3 bases and J by 6 bases, with 11 bases left in between. CDR3 amino acids: CASSLSNRDGYTF. The CDR3 bases are TGTGCCAGCAGCTTGAGTAACAGAGATGGCTACACCTTC.

The genes are TRBV4-1 and TRBJ1-5, with D unresolved. In germline, CDR1 is MGHRA, CDR2 YSYEKL. This CDR3 is 15 amino acids long. V dropped 0 bases and J dropped 3 bases, with 9 bases sitting between them. The DNA of the CDR3 is TGCGCCAGCAGCCAAGAGGCGGGGTCCAATCAGCCCCAGCATTTT. It translates to CASSQEAGSNQPQHF.

This clonotype has only a few counts. V usage is TRBV2 and J usage is TRBJ2-1; 7 bases align to TRBD2. Germline CDR1 is SNHLY and CDR2 is FYNNEI. After removal of 5 bases from V and 8 bases from J, the junction contained 9 bases not matched to a gene. The CDR3 covers 14 residues. DNA of the CDR3: TGTGCCAGCAGTCTCCGGACTAGGATGGATGAGCAGTTCTTC. This gives the protein CASSLRTRMDEQFF.

This clonotype ranks as medium-sized. This rearrangement joins TRBV4-2 to TRBJ2-2, with 9 bases fitting TRBD2. The CDR3 sequence is 15 residues long. Trimming cost V 1 base and J 4 bases; bases outside gene matches: 1. CDR1 is LGHNA and CDR2 is YNFKEQ in the germline V gene. The CDR3 bases are TGTGCCAGCAGCCAAGTAGCGGGAGTCACCGGGGAGCTGTTTTTT. This encodes CASSQVAGVTGELFF.

This clonotype counts as large. The chain is built from TRBV5-4 and TRBJ2-1; 15 bases match TRBD2. The V gene's germline CDR1 is SGHNT and CDR2 YYREEE (reference sequence). This CDR3 has 16 amino acids. V lost 4 bases and J lost 4; bases outside the gene matches: 3. DNA of the CDR3: TGTGCCAGCAGCGTCGGACTAGCGGGAGGGTACAATGAGCAGTTCTTC. Translated, it gives CASSVGLAGGYNEQFF.

This clonotype counts as medium-sized. The rearrangement uses TRBV20-1 and TRBJ2-1, with TRBD2 matching over 7 bases. This CDR3 has 14 amino acids. The germline V gene encodes CDR1 DFQATT and CDR2 SNEGSKA (reference sequence). The ends lost 5 bases at V and 5 bases at J; junction bases unmatched: 9. CDR3 in amino acids: CSAFHGLVNNEQFF. CDR3 DNA: TGCAGTGCTTTTCACGGACTAGTCAACAATGAGCAGTTCTTC.

This clonotype is categorized as medium-sized (0.01 to 0.1%). The rearrangement links TRBV23-1 to TRBJ1-5; no clear D gene. TRBV23-1 is placed among ORFs of uncertain function. Trimming pared 0 bases from V and 0 bases from J, leaving 15 bases between. The CDR3 has 18 residues. The CDR3 sequence: CASSQSHGRTLSNQPQHF. As DNA, the CDR3 is TGCGCCAGCAGTCAATCCCACGGCCGAACACTTAGCAATCAGCCCCAGCATTTT.

This clonotype qualifies as medium-sized. J is TRBJ2-5 and V is TRBV7-9; D is unclear. V lost 5 bases, J lost 2 bases, and 12 bases lay in between. Germline V gene sequence: CDR1 SEHNR, CDR2 FQNEAQ (reference sequence). This CDR3 has 14 residues. The CDR3: CASSPAYEQETQYF. CDR3 nucleotide sequence: TGTGCCAGCAGCCCGGCTTACGAGCAAGAGACCCAGTACTTC.

Within the sample, this clonotype is medium-sized. The V call is TRBV27, the J call TRBJ2-1; perhaps TRBD2 as D (5 bases). Trimming pared 3 bases from V and 7 bases from J, leaving 10 bases between. This CDR3 has 13 residues. Germline CDR1 MNHEY, CDR2 SMNVEV (reference sequence). CDR3 region: CASSFSGGNEQFF. CDR3 DNA: TGTGCCAGCAGTTTTAGTGGCGGGAATGAGCAGTTCTTC.

In its sample, this clonotype is medium-sized. V and J are TRBV20-1 and TRBJ1-2; 10 nucleotides align to TRBD1. The CDR3 contains 14 residues. Germline V gives CDR1 DFQATT, CDR2 SNEGSKA (reference sequence). V dropped 6 bases and J dropped 4; count of bases not matched to a gene: 8. This CDR3 is CSAQTGGAIYGYTF. For the CDR3, the DNA is TGCAGTGCCCAGACAGGGGGCGCGATCTATGGCTACACCTTC.

The chain couples TRBV6-5 to TRBJ2-7; no clear D. The CDR3 contains 13 residues. V lost 5 bases to trimming and J lost 2 bases, with 10 bases between them. From germline, CDR1 is MNHEY and CDR2 SVGAGI. The CDR3 nucleotides are TGTGCCAGCAGTATTGACATTACCTACGAGCAGTACTTC. Translation: CASSIDITYEQYF.

Sample share makes this clonotype large (0.1 to 1%). J is TRBJ2-1 and V is TRBV7-2, with 8 bases identical to TRBD2. Germline loops: CDR1 SGHTA, CDR2 FQGNSA. The CDR3 is 14 residues long. Losses at the gene ends were 4 bases for V and 12 bases for J; bases not matched to a gene: 11. The CDR3 nucleotides are TGTGCCAGCAGCTCAGGTGGCGGGGGGACGATGCAGTTCTTC. It encodes CASSSGGGGTMQFF. The variable domain in full, completed from reference TRBV7-2 and TRBJ2-1, reads GAGVSQSPSNKVTEKGKDVELRCDPISGHTALYWYRQSLGQGLEFLIYFQGNSAPDKSGLPSDRFSAERTGGSVSTLTIQRTQQEDSAVYLCASSSGGGGTMQFFGPGTRLTVL.

For this clonotype: A much larger clone lies one base from this, so it may be a read error. The chain combines TRBV5-1 with TRBJ1-6; possible D gene TRBD1, 5 bases. Per the germline V gene, CDR1 is SGHRS and CDR2 is YFSETQ. The length of the CDR3 is 17 residues. This chain's CDR3 is CANSLHPEAGTVSPLHF. CDR3 in DNA: TGCGCCAACAGCCTCCACCCCGAGGCAGGGACCGTTTCACCCCTCCACTTT. Using reference TRBV5-1 and TRBJ1-6 for the parts outside the CDR3, the full variable domain is KAGVTQTPRYLIKTRGQQVTLSCSPISGHRSVSWYQQTPGQGLQFLFEYFSETQRNKGNFPGRFSGRQFSNSRSEMNVSTLELGDSALYLCANSLHPEAGTVSPLHFGNGTRLTVT.

This clonotype is medium-sized in the sample. V usage is TRBV28 and J usage is TRBJ2-1; D is undetermined. There are 11 residues in the CDR3. V shed 6 bases and J shed 9 bases, with 9 bases lying between them. Germline loops: CDR1 MDHEN, CDR2 SYDVKM. The CDR3 DNA reads TGTGCCAGCAGCCTTGACGCTGAGCAGTTCTTC. Translation: CASSLDAEQFF.

This clonotype appeared many times. J is TRBJ2-1 and V is TRBV12-3 or TRBV12-4, with 9 bases fitting TRBD2. CDR3 length: 17 residues. V was pared by 5 bases and J by 8 bases, with 16 bases of the junction left unmatched. The CDR3: CASSPGTSHQGEDEQFF. DNA of the CDR3: TGTGCCAGCAGTCCCGGGACTAGCCACCAGGGAGAGGATGAGCAGTTCTTC.

By share, this clonotype ranks as medium-sized. This chain uses TRBV20-1 with TRBJ2-2; perhaps TRBD1 as D (5 bases). The V gene lost 0 bases and the J gene lost 4 bases, with 12 bases spanning the gap. This CDR3 region has 15 residues. CDR1 DFQATT and CDR2 SNEGSKA come from the germline V gene (reference sequence). The CDR3, as DNA: TGCAGTGCTAGAGATTTAAGGGGCCTCACCGGGGAGCTGTTTTTT. Protein product: CSARDLRGLTGELFF.

By its share, this clonotype is medium-sized. CDR3 region: CASSLTGGKLEQFF. In DNA form, the CDR3 reads TGTGCCAGCAGTTTAACCGGGGGAAAACTTGAGCAGTTCTTC. V is TRBV12-3 or TRBV12-4 and J is TRBJ2-1; D is perhaps TRBD2 (6 bases). The V and J ends lost 2 bases and 9 bases respectively, with 14 bases between them. The CDR3 loop spans 14 amino acids.

This clonotype was recorded many times. The CDR3 coding sequence is TGTGCCAGCAGCCAAGAGCCGGTCCCGACTAGCGAGGCAGATACGCAGTATTTT. It yields the protein CASSQEPVPTSEADTQYF. The chain employs TRBV4-2 and TRBJ2-3; 8 bases align to TRBD2. The V and J ends lost 0 bases and 4 bases, in that order; junction bases with no gene match: 12. Germline lookup yields CDR1 LGHNA and CDR2 YNFKEQ. The CDR3 has 18 residues.

Judged by abundance, this clonotype is medium-sized. The chain employs TRBV6-6 and TRBJ1-6; D is undetermined. The CDR3 spans 14 residues. V lost 4 bases to trimming and J lost 5 bases, with 9 bases between them. The V gene's germline CDR1 is MNHNY and CDR2 SVGAGI (reference sequence). For the CDR3, the DNA is TGTGCCAGCAGTTCCGACACCAATAATTCACCCCTCCACTTT. Translated, it gives CASSSDTNNSPLHF.

The chain recombines TRBV19 with TRBJ2-2; D might be TRBD2 (5 bases). The CDR3 totals 18 residues. V gave up 3 bases and J gave up 6 bases, with 23 bases separating them. The germline V gene has CDR1 LNHDA and CDR2 SQIVND (reference sequence). CDR3: CASSITIMRALGSGELFF. As DNA, the CDR3 is TGTGCCAGTAGTATCACGATCATGAGGGCCCTGGGGTCCGGGGAGCTGTTTTTT.

For this clonotype: Possible read error: a much larger clone is one base away. CDR3 bases: TGCGCCAGCAGCTTGGGGACGGATAACACTGAAGCTTCCTTT. This codes for CASSLGTDNTEASF. The chain recombines TRBV5-1 with TRBJ1-1; D is uncertain. Per the germline V gene, CDR1 is SGHRS and CDR2 is YFSETQ. The CDR3 contains 14 residues.

This clonotype has ten or more counts. The J gene is TRBJ1-2, the V gene TRBV12-5; TRBD1 agrees at 7 bases. The V segment lost 1 base and the J segment 0 bases; nucleotides outside the gene matches: 5. The V gene's germline CDR1 is LGHNT and CDR2 FRNRAP. The CDR3 covers 16 residues. As DNA, the CDR3 is TGTGCTAGTGGTTTGGATACAGGGGCTACTAACTATGGCTACACCTTC. Its protein product is CASGLDTGATNYGYTF.

CDR3 amino acids: CASSLAGGTDTQYF. Here the CDR3 DNA reads TGTGCCAGCAGTTTAGCAGGGGGCACAGATACGCAGTATTTT. This chain joins TRBV12-3 or TRBV12-4 and TRBJ2-3; D is perhaps TRBD1 (5 bases). This CDR3 region has 14 residues. Trimming stripped 0 bases from V and 1 base from J, with 5 bases between.

The chain carries TRBV5-4 and TRBJ2-7, with D perhaps matching TRBD2 (5 bases). Germline CDR1 reads SGHNT; CDR2 reads YYREEE (reference sequence). The germline V and J ends were trimmed by 3 bases and 2 bases, with 15 bases remaining between them. This CDR3 region has 15 residues. CDR3 sequence reads: CASSSNWERTYEQYF. The CDR3 nucleotides are TGTGCCAGCAGCTCGAATTGGGAGAGGACCTACGAGCAGTACTTC. Full variable domain (rest looked up from reference TRBV5-4 and TRBJ2-7): ETGVTQSPTHLIKTRGQQVTLRCSSQSGHNTVSWYQQALGQGPQFIFQYYREEENGRGNFPPRFSGLQFPNYSSELNVNALELDDSALYLCASSSNWERTYEQYFGPGTRLTVT.